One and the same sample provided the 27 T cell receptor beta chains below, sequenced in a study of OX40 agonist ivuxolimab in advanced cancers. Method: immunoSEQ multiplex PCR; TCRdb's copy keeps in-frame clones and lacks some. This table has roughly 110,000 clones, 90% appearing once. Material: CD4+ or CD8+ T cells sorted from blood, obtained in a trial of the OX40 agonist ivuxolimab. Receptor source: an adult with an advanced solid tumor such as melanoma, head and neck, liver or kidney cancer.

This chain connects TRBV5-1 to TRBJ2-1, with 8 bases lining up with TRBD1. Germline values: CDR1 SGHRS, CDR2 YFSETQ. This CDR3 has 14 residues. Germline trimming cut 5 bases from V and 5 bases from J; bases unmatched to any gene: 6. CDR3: CASRAGGADNEQFF. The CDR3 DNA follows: TGCGCCAGCAGGGCAGGGGGCGCAGACAATGAGCAGTTCTTC.

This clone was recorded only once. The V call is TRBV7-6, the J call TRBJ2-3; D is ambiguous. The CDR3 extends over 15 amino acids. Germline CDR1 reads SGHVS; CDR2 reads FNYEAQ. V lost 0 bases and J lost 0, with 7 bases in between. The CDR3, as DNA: TGTGCCAGCAGCTTAGCGCGAGGTAGCACAGATACGCAGTATTTT. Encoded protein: CASSLARGSTDTQYF.

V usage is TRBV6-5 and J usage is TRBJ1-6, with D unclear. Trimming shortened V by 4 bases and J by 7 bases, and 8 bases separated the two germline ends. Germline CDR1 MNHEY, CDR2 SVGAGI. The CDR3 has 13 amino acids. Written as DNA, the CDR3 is TGTGCCAGCAGTTTCCCTTCCAATTCACCCCTCCACTTT. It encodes CASSFPSNSPLHF.

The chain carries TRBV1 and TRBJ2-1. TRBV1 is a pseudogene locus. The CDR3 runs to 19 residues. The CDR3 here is CTSSQDEGKRSFSYNEQFF. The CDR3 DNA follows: TGCACCAGCAGCCAAGACGAAGGGAAACGAAGCTTCTCCTACAATGAGCAGTTCTTC.

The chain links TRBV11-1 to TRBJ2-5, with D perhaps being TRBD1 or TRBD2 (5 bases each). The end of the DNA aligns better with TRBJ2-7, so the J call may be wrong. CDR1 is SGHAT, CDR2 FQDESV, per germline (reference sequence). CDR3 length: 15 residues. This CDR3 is CASSSLPGPSYEQYF. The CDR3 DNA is TGTGCCAGCAGCTCTCTTCCGGGACCCTCCTACGAGCAGTACTTC.

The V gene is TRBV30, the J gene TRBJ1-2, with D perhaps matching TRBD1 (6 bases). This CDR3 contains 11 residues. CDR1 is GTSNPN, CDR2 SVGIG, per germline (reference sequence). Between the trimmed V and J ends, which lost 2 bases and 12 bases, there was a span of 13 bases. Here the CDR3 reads CAWSRQGRHTF. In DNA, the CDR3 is TGTGCCTGGAGTCGGCAGGGGCGGCACACCTTC.

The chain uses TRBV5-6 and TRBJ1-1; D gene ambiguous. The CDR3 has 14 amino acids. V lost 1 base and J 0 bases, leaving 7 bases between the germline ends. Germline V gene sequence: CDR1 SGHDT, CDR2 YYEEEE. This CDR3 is CASSLSRLNTEAFF. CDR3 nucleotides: TGTGCCAGCAGCTTGTCCAGATTGAACACTGAAGCTTTCTTT.

The CDR3 DNA sequence: TGTGCCAGCACCCGACAGGACGAGACCCAGTACTTC. Encoded protein: CASTRQDETQYF. The gene calls are TRBV5-6 and TRBJ2-5; a possible D gene is TRBD1 (6 bases). CDR1 is SGHDT, CDR2 YYEEEE, per germline. The CDR3 spans 12 residues. V was shortened by 6 bases and J by 5 bases, with 11 bases between the two germline ends.

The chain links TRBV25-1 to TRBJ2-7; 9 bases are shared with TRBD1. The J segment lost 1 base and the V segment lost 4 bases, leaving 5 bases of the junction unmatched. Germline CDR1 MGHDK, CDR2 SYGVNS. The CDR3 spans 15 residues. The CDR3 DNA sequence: TGTGCCAGCAGTGCATCGGGACAGGGTTCCTACGAGCAGTACTTC. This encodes CASSASGQGSYEQYF.

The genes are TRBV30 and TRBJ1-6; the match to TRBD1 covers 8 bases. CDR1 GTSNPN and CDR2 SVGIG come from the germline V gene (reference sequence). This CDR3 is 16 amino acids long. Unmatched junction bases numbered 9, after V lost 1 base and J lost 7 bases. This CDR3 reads CAWSAPTGAANSPLHF. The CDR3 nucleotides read TGTGCCTGGAGTGCCCCGACAGGGGCCGCCAATTCACCCCTCCACTTT. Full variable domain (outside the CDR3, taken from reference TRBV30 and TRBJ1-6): SQTIHQWPATLVQPVGSPLSLECTVEGTSNPNLYWYRQAAGRGLQLLFYSVGIGQISSEVPQNLSASRPQDRQFILSSKKLLLSDSGFYLCAWSAPTGAANSPLHFGNGTRLTVT.

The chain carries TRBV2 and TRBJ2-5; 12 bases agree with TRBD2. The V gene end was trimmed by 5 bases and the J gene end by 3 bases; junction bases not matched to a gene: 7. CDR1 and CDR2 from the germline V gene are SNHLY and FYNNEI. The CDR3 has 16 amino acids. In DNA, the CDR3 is TGTGCCAGCAGTCAATTGACTAGCGGGGGTAAAGAGACCCAGTACTTC. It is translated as CASSQLTSGGKETQYF. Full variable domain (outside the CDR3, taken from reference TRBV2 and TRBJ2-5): EPEVTQTPSHQVTQMGQEVILRCVPISNHLYFYWYRQILGQKVEFLVSFYNNEISEKSEIFDDQFSVERPDGSNFTLKIRSTKLEDSAMYFCASSQLTSGGKETQYFGPGTRLLVL.

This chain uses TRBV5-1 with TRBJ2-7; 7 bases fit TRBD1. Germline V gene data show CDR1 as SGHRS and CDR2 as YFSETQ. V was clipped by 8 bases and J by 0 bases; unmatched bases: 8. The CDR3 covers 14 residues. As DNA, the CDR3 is TGCGCCAGTACCCGAGGGGGCAGCTCCTACGAGCAGTACTTC. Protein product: CASTRGGSSYEQYF.

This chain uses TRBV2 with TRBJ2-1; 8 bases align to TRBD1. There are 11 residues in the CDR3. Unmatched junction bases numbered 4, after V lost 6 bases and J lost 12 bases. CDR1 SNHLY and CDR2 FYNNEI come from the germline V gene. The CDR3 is CASRDRVGQFF. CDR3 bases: TGTGCCAGCAGGGACAGGGTGGGGCAGTTCTTC.

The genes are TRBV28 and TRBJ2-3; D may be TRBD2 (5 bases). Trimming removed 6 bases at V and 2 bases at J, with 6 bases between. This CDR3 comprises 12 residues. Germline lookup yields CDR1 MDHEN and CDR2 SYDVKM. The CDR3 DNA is TGTGCCAGCAGCGGGGTCACAGATACGCAGTATTTT. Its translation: CASSGVTDTQYF.

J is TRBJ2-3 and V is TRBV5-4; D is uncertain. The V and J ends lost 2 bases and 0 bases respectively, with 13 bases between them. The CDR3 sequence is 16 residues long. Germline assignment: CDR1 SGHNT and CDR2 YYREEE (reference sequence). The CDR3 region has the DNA TGTGCCAGCAGCTTCGGTAGCTCGGCTAGCACAGATACGCAGTATTTT. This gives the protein CASSFGSSASTDTQYF. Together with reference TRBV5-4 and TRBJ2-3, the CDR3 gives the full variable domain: ETGVTQSPTHLIKTRGQQVTLRCSSQSGHNTVSWYQQALGQGPQFIFQYYREEENGRGNFPPRFSGLQFPNYSSELNVNALELDDSALYLCASSFGSSASTDTQYFGPGTRLTVL.

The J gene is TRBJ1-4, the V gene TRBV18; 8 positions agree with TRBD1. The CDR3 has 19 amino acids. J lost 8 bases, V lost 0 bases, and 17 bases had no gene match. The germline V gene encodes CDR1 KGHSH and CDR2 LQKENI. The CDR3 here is CASSPPNRSDRGKREKLFF. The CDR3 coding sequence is TGTGCCAGCTCACCACCGAACCGCTCAGACAGGGGAAAGAGGGAAAAACTGTTTTTT.

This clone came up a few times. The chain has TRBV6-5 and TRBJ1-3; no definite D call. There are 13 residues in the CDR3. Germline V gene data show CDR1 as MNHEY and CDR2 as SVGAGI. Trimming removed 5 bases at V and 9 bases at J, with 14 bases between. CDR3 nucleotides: TGTGCCAGCAGTCCCAGAACAGTCCCCACCATATATTTT. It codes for CASSPRTVPTIYF.

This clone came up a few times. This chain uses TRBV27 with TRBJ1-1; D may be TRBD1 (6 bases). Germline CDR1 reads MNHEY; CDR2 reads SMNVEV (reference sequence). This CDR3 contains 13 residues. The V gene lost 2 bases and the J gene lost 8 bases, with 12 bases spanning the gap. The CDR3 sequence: CASSLVRGGEAFF. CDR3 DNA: TGTGCCAGCAGTTTAGTTCGAGGGGGAGAAGCTTTCTTT.

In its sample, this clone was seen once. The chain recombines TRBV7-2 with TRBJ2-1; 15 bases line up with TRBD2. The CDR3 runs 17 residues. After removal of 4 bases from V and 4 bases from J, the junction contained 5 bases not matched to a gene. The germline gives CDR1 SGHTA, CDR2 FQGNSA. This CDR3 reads CASSSPGLAGGYNEQFF. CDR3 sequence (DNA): TGTGCCAGCAGCTCACCCGGACTAGCGGGGGGGTACAATGAGCAGTTCTTC. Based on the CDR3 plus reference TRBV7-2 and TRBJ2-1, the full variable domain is GAGVSQSPSNKVTEKGKDVELRCDPISGHTALYWYRQSLGQGLEFLIYFQGNSAPDKSGLPSDRFSAERTGGSVSTLTIQRTQQEDSAVYLCASSSPGLAGGYNEQFFGPGTRLTVL.

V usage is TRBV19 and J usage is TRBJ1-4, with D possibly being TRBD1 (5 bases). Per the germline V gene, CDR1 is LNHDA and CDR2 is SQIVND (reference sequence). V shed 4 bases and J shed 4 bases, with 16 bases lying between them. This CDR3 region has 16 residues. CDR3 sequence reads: CASSKGREPSNEKLFF. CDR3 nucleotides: TGTGCCAGTAGTAAGGGGCGGGAGCCGAGTAATGAAAAACTGTTTTTT.

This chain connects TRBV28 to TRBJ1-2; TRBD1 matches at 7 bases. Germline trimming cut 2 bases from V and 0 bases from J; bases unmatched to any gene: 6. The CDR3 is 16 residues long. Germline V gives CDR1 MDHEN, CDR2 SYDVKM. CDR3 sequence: CASSLETGLANYGYTF. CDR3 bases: TGTGCCAGCAGTTTAGAGACAGGGCTAGCTAACTATGGCTACACCTTC.

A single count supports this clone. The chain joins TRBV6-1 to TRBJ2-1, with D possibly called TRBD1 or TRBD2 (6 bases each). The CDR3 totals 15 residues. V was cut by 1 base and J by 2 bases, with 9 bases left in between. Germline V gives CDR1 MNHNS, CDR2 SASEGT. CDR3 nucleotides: TGTGCCAGCAGTGAAGGGAGGGGGACCTACAATGAGCAGTTCTTC. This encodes CASSEGRGTYNEQFF.

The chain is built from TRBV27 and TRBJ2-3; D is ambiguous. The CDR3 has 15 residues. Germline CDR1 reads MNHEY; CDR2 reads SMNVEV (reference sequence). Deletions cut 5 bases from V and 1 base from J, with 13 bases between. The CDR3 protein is CASSLRITGTDTQYF. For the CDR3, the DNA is TGTGCCAGCAGTCTTAGGATAACTGGCACAGATACGCAGTATTTT.

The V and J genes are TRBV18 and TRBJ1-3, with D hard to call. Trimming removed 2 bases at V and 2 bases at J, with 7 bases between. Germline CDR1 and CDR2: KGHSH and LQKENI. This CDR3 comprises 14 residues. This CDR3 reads CASSPTEAGNTIYF. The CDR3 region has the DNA TGTGCCAGCTCACCAACGGAAGCTGGAAACACCATATATTTT. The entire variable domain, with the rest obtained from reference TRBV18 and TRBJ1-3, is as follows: NAGVMQNPRHLVRRRGQEARLRCSPMKGHSHVYWYRQLPEEGLKFMVYLQKENIIDESGMPKERFSAEFPKEGPSILRIQQVVRGDSAAYFCASSPTEAGNTIYFGEGSWLTVV.

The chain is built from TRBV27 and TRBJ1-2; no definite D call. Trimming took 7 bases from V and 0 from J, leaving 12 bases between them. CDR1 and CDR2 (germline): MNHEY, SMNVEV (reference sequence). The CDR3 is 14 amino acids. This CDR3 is CASTSPNSNYGYTF. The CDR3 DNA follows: TGTGCCAGCACGAGTCCTAATTCTAACTATGGCTACACCTTC.

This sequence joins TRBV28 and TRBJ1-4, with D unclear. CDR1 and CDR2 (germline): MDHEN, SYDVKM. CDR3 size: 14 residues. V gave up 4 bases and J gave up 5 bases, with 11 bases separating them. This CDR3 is CASSSAAGNEKLFF. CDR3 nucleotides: TGTGCCAGCAGTTCCGCGGCAGGAAATGAAAAACTGTTTTTT.

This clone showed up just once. In DNA form, the CDR3 reads TGTGCCAGCAGGCCAAGGGCAGTAGCCAAAAACATTCAGTACTTC. The encoded protein is CASRPRAVAKNIQYF. The chain carries TRBV5-6 and TRBJ2-4; D unclear. V lost 5 bases and J 0 bases, leaving 12 bases between the germline ends. The CDR3 loop spans 15 amino acids. Per germline, CDR1 SGHDT and CDR2 YYEEEE.